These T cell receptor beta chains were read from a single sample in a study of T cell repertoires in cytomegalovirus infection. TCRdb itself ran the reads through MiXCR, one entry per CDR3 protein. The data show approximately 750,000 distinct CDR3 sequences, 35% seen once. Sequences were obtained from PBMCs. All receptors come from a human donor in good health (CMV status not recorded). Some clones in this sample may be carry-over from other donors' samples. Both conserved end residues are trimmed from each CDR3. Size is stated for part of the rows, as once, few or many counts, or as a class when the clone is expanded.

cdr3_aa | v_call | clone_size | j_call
ASSISLHGTYEQY | TRBV19 | few | TRBJ2-7
ASSSPKGGSYEQY | TRBV27 | . | TRBJ2-7
ASSSGTGTYNEQF | TRBV28 | . | TRBJ2-1
ASSPQRVGGELF | TRBV28 | . | TRBJ2-2
ASGTEYTEAF | TRBV28 | . | TRBJ1-1
ASSLDSGRLHPF | TRBV5-4 | few | TRBJ2-1
ASSIVGFSYEQY | TRBV19 | few | TRBJ2-7
ASSPPTSEKQF | TRBV5-4 | . | TRBJ2-1
ASKTLNTGELF | TRBV28 | . | TRBJ2-2
AITPGGENTEAF | TRBV10-3 | . | TRBJ1-1
ASSLRSQGPDTQY | TRBV5-1 | . | TRBJ2-3
ASSYTGYTEAF | TRBV12-3/TRBV12-4 | few | TRBJ1-1
ASSLVGRRSDTEAF | TRBV7-2 | . | TRBJ1-1
AWRASGGKADTQY | TRBV30 | . | TRBJ2-3
ASSRGTDSPLH | TRBV3-1 | few | TRBJ1-6
ASRPGQENSPLH | TRBV25-1 | . | TRBJ1-6
ASSPRRTGTAYQPQH | TRBV7-8 | few | TRBJ1-5
ASSIKGQSLGNYGYT | TRBV19 | . | TRBJ1-2
ASSLVRGGENRDTQY | TRBV7-2 | many | TRBJ2-3
ASGTGGFEQY | TRBV2 | once | TRBJ2-7
ASRAGATGNQPQH | TRBV6-1 | . | TRBJ1-5
ASSQSLAGEPDTQY | TRBV23-1 | few | TRBJ2-3
ASSQDPSGGAGAPDTQY | TRBV4-2 | . | TRBJ2-3
ASSLGGRGRFTEAF | TRBV12-3/TRBV12-4 | many | TRBJ1-1
ASSWALAGRTYEQY | TRBV5-1 | . | TRBJ2-7